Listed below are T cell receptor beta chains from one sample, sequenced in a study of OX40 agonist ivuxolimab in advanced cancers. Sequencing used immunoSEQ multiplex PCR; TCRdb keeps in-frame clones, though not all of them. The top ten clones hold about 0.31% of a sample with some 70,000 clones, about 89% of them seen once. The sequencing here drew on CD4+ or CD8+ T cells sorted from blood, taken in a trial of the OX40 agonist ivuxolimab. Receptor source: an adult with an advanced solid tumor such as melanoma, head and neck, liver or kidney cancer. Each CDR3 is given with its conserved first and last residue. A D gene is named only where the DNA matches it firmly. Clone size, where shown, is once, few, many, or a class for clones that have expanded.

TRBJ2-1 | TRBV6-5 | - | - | TGTGCCAGCAGTTACGGGGGCACCTACAATGAGCAGTTCTTC | CASSYGGTYNEQFF
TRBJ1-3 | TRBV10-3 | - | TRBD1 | TGTGCCACCCGGGACAGCTCTGGAAACACCATATATTTT | CATRDSSGNTIYF
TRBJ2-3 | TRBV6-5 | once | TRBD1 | TGTGCCAGCAGTTACTCTCAGGGGGCTACAGATACGCAGTATTTT | CASSYSQGATDTQYF
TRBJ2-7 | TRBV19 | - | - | TGTGCCAGTAGTATAATGGCGGGACAGAGCCCGAACGAGCAGTACTTC | CASSIMAGQSPNEQYF
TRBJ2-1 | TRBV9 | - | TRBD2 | TGTGCCAGCAGCCCCGAGCCGACTAGCGGGAGGGATGAGCAGTTCTTC | CASSPEPTSGRDEQFF
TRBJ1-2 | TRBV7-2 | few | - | TGTGCCAGCAGCCTACAACCAGCCGGGGGTCGGGGCTACACCTTC | CASSLQPAGGRGYTF
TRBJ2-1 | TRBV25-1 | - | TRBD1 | TGTGCCAGCAGTGAGGCAGGGGGCTCCGCCTACAATGAGCAGTTCTTC | CASSEAGGSAYNEQFF
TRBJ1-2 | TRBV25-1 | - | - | TGTGCCAGCAGTGGTTGGGGGGCGGAGGGCTACACCTTC | CASSGWGAEGYTF
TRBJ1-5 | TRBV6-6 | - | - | TGTGCCAGCATGAAAACCGGGACCAAGTCCATTCAGCCCCAGCATTTT | CASMKTGTKSIQPQHF
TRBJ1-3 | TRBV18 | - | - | TGTGCCAGCTCACAACGGAAGAGCTCTGGAAACACCATATATTTT | CASSQRKSSGNTIYF
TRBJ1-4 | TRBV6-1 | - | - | TGTGCCAGCAGTAGCAGGGAGACGACTAATGAAAAACTGTTTTTT | CASSSRETTNEKLFF
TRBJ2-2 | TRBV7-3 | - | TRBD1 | TGTGCCAGCAGCCCGGGACAGGGTACCGGGGAGCTGTTTTTT | CASSPGQGTGELFF
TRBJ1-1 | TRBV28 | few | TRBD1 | TGTGCCAGCAGCTCAGGGGGAACGAACACTGAAGCTTTCTTT | CASSSGGTNTEAFF
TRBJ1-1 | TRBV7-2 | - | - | TGTGCCAGCAGCTTCAGGGTGTTACGAAACACTGAAGCTTTCTTT | CASSFRVLRNTEAFF
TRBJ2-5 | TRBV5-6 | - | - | TGTGCCAGCAGCCTCCTTGAAAGGGTAGGGGAGACCCAGTACTTC | CASSLLERVGETQYF
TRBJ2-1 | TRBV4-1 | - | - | TGCGCCAGCAGCCAAGATTCTACGGGGAACATGATCTTC | CASSQDSTGNMIF
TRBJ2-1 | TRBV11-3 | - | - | TGTGCCAGCAGCTTGGGGCAGAGTGAGCAGTTCTTC | CASSLGQSEQFF
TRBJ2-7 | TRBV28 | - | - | TGTGCCAGCACCCGTCTCGGGGCTGTTTACGAGCAGTACTTC | CASTRLGAVYEQYF
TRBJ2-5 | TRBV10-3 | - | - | TGTGCCATCAGAAGCAGGGACCAAGAGACCCAGTACTTC | CAIRSRDQETQYF
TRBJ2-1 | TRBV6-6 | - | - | TGTGCCAGCAGCCCTATCCAAAATGAGCAGTTCTTC | CASSPIQNEQFF
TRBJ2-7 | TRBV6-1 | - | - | TGTGCCAGTATCGGGACCAGACCCTACGAGCAGTACTTC | CASIGTRPYEQYF
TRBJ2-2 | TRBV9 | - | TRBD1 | TGTGCCAGCAGCGGCCGACAGGGTACGAACACCGGGGAGCTGTTTTTT | CASSGRQGTNTGELFF
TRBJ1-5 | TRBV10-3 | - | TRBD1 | TGTGCCATCAGTCCCGGGACAGGGACTGGGGAGCCCCAGCATTTT | CAISPGTGTGEPQHF
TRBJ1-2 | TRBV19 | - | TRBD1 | TGTGCCAGTACCCCCCTCGACAGGGGCGGCTACACCTTC | CASTPLDRGGYTF
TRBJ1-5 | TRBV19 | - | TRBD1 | TGTGCCAGTAGTATAGGGACAGGGGTTGATCAGCCCCAGCATTTT | CASSIGTGVDQPQHF
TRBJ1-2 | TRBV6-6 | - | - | TGTGCCAGCAGTTATCGGGGGGGCTACACCTTC | CASSYRGGYTF
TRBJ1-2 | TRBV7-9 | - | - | TGTGCCAGCAGCTTGGTAGAGGGAGGAAACTATGGCTACACCTTC | CASSLVEGGNYGYTF
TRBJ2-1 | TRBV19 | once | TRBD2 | TGTGCCAGTAGTATAGTTGGTAGCGGGAGATTCAATGAGCAGTTCTTC | CASSIVGSGRFNEQFF
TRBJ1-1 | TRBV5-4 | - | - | TGTGCCAGCAGCTCAACGGGGGGATCCACTGAAGCTTTCTTT | CASSSTGGSTEAFF
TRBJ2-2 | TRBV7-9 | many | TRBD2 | TGTGCCAGCAGCACTCTAGCGGTTTACACCGGGGAGCTGTTTTTT | CASSTLAVYTGELFF
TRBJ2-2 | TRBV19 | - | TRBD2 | TGTGCCAGTAGTATCAACGCGGGAGGGACCACGGGCGGGGAGCTGTTTTTT | CASSINAGGTTGGELFF
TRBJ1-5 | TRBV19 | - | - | TGTGCCAGTAGTAGACGGCTAGACAATCAGCCCCAGCATTTT | CASSRRLDNQPQHF
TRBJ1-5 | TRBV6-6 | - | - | TGTGCCAGCAGTTACGGGCAGGTTATTGAGCCCCAGCATTTT | CASSYGQVIEPQHF
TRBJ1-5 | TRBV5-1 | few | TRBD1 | TGCGCCAGCAGCTTAGGGACAGGCTATCAGCCCCAGCATTTT | CASSLGTGYQPQHF
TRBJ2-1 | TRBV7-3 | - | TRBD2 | TGTGCCAGCAGCTTAAACAGGGCTAGCGGGAGCAATGAGCAGTTCTTC | CASSLNRASGSNEQFF
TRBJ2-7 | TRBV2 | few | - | TGTGCCAGCAGTCAGAGTGGGATGTTAGAGCTAGCTGCCTCCTACGAGCAGTACTTC | CASSQSGMLELAASYEQYF
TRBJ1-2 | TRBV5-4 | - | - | TGTGCCAGCAGCTTGGTTAGGGGCCACTTCTATGGCTACACCTTC | CASSLVRGHFYGYTF
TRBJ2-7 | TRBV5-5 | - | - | TGTGCCAGCAGCTTGGACCCAGCCCCGACCGAGCAGTACTTC | CASSLDPAPTEQYF
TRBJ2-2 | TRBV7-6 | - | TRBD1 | TGTGCCAGCAGATCAGACAGGGGAAACGGGGAGCTGTTTTTT | CASRSDRGNGELFF
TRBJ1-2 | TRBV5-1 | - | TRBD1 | TGCGCCAGCAGCTCGGGACAGGGAGATGGCTACACCTTC | CASSSGQGDGYTF
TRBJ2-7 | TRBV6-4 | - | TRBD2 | TGTGCCAGCAGTGAGACTAGCGGGAGATCCCACGAGCAGTACTTC | CASSETSGRSHEQYF
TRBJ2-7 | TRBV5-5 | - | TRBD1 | TGTGCCAGCAGCTTGGTGGGACAGGGATACGAGCAGTACTTC | CASSLVGQGYEQYF
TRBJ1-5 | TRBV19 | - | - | TGTGCCAGTAGCAGTCAGAAGAATCAGCCCCAGCATTTT | CASSSQKNQPQHF
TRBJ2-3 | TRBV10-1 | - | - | TGCGCCAGCAGTGAGACGGGGGATACGCAGTATTTT | CASSETGDTQYF
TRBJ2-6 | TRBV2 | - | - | TGTGCCAGCAGCCCCCTTAGGGGTACTGGGGCCAACGTCCTGACTTTC | CASSPLRGTGANVLTF